One and the same sample provided the 10 T cell receptor beta chains below, sequenced in a study of chemoradiotherapy in HPV16-positive cancers. TCRdb's copy holds only in-frame clones and misses some; the assay was immunoSEQ multiplex PCR. The sample lists about 3,300 clones, approximately 80% occurring once. The specimen was tumor tissue, collected from a patient who underwent chemoradiotherapy. The receptors were sampled from a human donor with HPV-associated anogenital cancer.

This clone has just one count. The V gene is TRBV4-1, the J gene TRBJ2-7; 9 nucleotides line up with TRBD2. Trimming took 5 bases from V and 3 from J; bases not matched to a gene: 8. The CDR3 consists of 15 residues. CDR1 and CDR2 from the germline V gene are MGHRA and YSYEKL. The CDR3 spells CASSAGLAFGYEQYF. The CDR3 DNA reads TGCGCCAGCAGCGCCGGACTAGCGTTCGGCTACGAGCAGTACTTC.

In this sample, this clone turned up a few times. The chain employs TRBV2 and TRBJ2-7; a weak D match, TRBD1 (5 bases). CDR1 and CDR2 from the germline V gene are SNHLY and FYNNEI. Trimming took off 7 bases at V and 3 bases at J, with 10 bases between the two ends. The CDR3 is made up of 12 amino acids. The CDR3 DNA reads TGTGCCAGCAAGCTACAGGACTACGAGCAGTACTTC. This sequence encodes CASKLQDYEQYF.

The V and J genes are TRBV14 and TRBJ2-4, with 11 bases lining up with TRBD1. Germline values: CDR1 SGHDN, CDR2 FVKESK. The CDR3 has 16 residues. J gave up 1 base and V 6 bases, and 5 bases lay outside the gene matches. CDR3 loop: CASSPDRGLAKNIQYF. The CDR3 DNA is TGTGCCAGCAGTCCGGACAGGGGGCTGGCCAAAAACATTCAGTACTTC.

The rearrangement uses TRBV27 and TRBJ2-2, with D unresolved. Germline V gives CDR1 MNHEY, CDR2 SMNVEV (reference sequence). V shed 5 bases and J shed 7 bases, with 17 bases lying between them. The CDR3 covers 15 residues. The CDR3 is CASSPFRQLDGELFF. In DNA form, the CDR3 reads TGTGCCAGCAGTCCTTTTCGGCAGCTCGACGGGGAGCTGTTTTTT.

The chain links TRBV29-1 to TRBJ2-3, with 10 bases fitting TRBD2. Per the germline V gene, CDR1 is SQVTM and CDR2 is ANQGSEA. The V and J ends lost 7 bases and 10 bases, in that order; junction bases with no gene match: 11. CDR3 length: 13 residues. The CDR3 spells CSAISSGGRAQYF. Written as DNA, the CDR3 is TGCAGCGCAATATCTAGCGGGGGCCGTGCGCAGTATTTT.

This chain uses TRBV28 with TRBJ2-3; TRBD2 matches at 10 bases. The CDR3 length is 17 residues. With V trimmed by 6 bases and J by 0 bases, 9 bases remained unmatched. The germline CDR1 and CDR2 sequences are MDHEN and SYDVKM. The CDR3, as DNA: TGTGCCAGCAGGTCGCGAAGCGGGAGGGGAAGCACAGATACGCAGTATTTT. Translated, it gives CASRSRSGRGSTDTQYF. Using reference TRBV28 and TRBJ2-3 for the parts outside the CDR3, the full variable domain is DVKVTQSSRYLVKRTGEKVFLECVQDMDHENMFWYRQDPGLGLRLIYFSYDVKMKEKGDIPEGYSVSREKKERFSLILESASTNQTSMYLCASRSRSGRGSTDTQYFGPGTRLTVL.

The V gene is TRBV6-1, the J gene TRBJ2-3, with TRBD2 matching over 8 bases. The ends lost 9 bases at V and 1 base at J; junction bases unmatched: 6. The CDR3 runs 14 residues. The germline V gene encodes CDR1 MNHNS and CDR2 SASEGT. In DNA, the CDR3 is TGTGCCAGTCAGACTAGCGTGGGCACAGATACGCAGTATTTT. Protein: CASQTSVGTDTQYF.

The chain combines TRBV25-1 with TRBJ2-5, with 8 bases lining up with TRBD1. Germline V gene data show CDR1 as MGHDK and CDR2 as SYGVNS. This CDR3 comprises 15 residues. V shed 4 bases and J 2 bases; nucleotides not matched to a gene: 6. The CDR3 loop reads CASSGYRDRQETQYF. CDR3 in DNA: TGTGCCAGCAGTGGCTACAGGGACAGGCAAGAGACCCAGTACTTC.

The rearrangement joins TRBV2 to TRBJ2-2, with 10 bases identical to TRBD2. V lost 7 bases and J lost 7; bases outside the gene matches: 12. The CDR3 loop spans 16 amino acids. Germline V CDR1 and CDR2: SNHLY, FYNNEI. CDR3 amino acids: CASMGTSVFGIGELFF. The CDR3 region has the DNA TGTGCCAGCATGGGGACTAGCGTCTTTGGTATCGGGGAGCTGTTTTTT.

V usage is TRBV2 and J usage is TRBJ2-1; 10 bases map to TRBD1. V gave up 6 bases and J gave up 7 bases; unmatched junction bases: 18. Per the germline V gene, CDR1 is SNHLY and CDR2 is FYNNEI. The CDR3 runs to 18 residues. The CDR3 bases are TGTGCCAGCAGATTCACCACGGGACAGGGGTCCCTTGTTAATGAGCAGTTCTTC. Its protein is CASRFTTGQGSLVNEQFF.